The clone carrying this T cell receptor beta chain was seen a single time. Its antigen remains unknown. This specimen comes from a study of cytomegalovirus exposure and HLA in healthy donors. Looking at the study overall: The roughly 130 validation repertoires were reported in a later analysis to have been generated on the same platform as the roughly 680 first-cohort repertoires. Whole-study results and caveats: A later analysis found first-cohort TCR clusters tended to co-occur in the 120 validation repertoires. Cytomegalovirus-associated TCR beta chains were listed, numbering some 150.

J was trimmed by 2 bases and V by 4 bases; bases with no gene match: 5. CDR1 and CDR2 (germline): MGHRA, YSYEKL. This CDR3 has 15 amino acids. Sequenced by immunoSEQ multiplex PCR; TCRdb stores in-frame clones only, minus some. The data contain about 110,000 clones, around nine tenths of them singletons. The TCR was taken from a young woman in good health and CMV-seronegative. The sample was PBMCs. The chain uses TRBV4-1 and TRBJ1-1; 9 bases fit TRBD1. CDR3 sequence: CASSRGQGLNTEAFF. CDR3 sequence (DNA): TGCGCCAGCAGCCGAGGACAGGGGCTTAACACTGAAGCTTTCTTT.